One sample yielded the 19 T cell receptor beta chains listed below, sequenced in a study of blood T cell repertoires in COVID-19. Profiled with immunoSEQ multiplex PCR; TCRdb holds only in-frame clones, not every one. The data hold approximately 120,000 clones, with approximately 80% observed a single time. Sample: peripheral blood. The receptors derive from a woman in her fifties or sixties with acute or convalescent COVID-19.

J is TRBJ1-5 and V is TRBV25-1, with 7 bases aligning to TRBD1. This CDR3 is built from 13 residues. V was clipped by 6 bases and J by 7 bases; unmatched bases: 6. CDR1 and CDR2 (germline): MGHDK, SYGVNS. CDR3 nucleotides: TGTGCCAGCAGCCGACAGGGTTCACAGCCCCAGCATTTT. Translation gives CASSRQGSQPQHF.

This clone was seen a few times. The rearrangement uses TRBV19 and TRBJ1-4, with a tentative D call TRBD1 (5 bases). The germline V gene encodes CDR1 LNHDA and CDR2 SQIVND (reference sequence). The length of the CDR3 is 15 residues. V lost 3 bases, J lost 6 bases, and 14 bases lay in between. CDR3 in amino acids: CASSIAGTGDEKLFF. CDR3 bases: TGTGCCAGTAGTATCGCGGGGACGGGGGATGAAAAACTGTTTTTT.

The rearrangement uses TRBV2 and TRBJ1-2; unclear D gene. The V end was cut by 1 base, the J end by 5 bases, with 8 bases between. Germline-derived CDR1 and CDR2 are SNHLY and FYNNEI. The CDR3 consists of 13 residues. CDR3 sequence (DNA): TGTGCCAGCAGTGAAGACAGATATTATGGCTACACCTTC. This sequence encodes CASSEDRYYGYTF.

The chain has TRBV7-8 and TRBJ1-2, with 7 bases fitting TRBD1. V lost 5 bases to trimming and J lost 6 bases; unmatched junction nucleotides: 3. Germline assignment: CDR1 SGHVS and CDR2 FQNEAQ. The CDR3 has 12 residues. Written as DNA, the CDR3 is TGTGCCAGCAGCAACAGGGGCAATGGCTACACCTTC. Its translation is CASSNRGNGYTF.

The chain uses TRBV28 and TRBJ2-3, with no clear D. The V end lost 5 bases, the J end lost 1 base, and 13 bases lay between the germline ends. CDR1 and CDR2 (germline): MDHEN, SYDVKM. This CDR3 spans 15 amino acids. CDR3 in DNA: TGTGCCAGCAGTCCCGGATTGGCGGGCACAGATACGCAGTATTTT. It encodes CASSPGLAGTDTQYF.

The gene calls are TRBV2 and TRBJ2-2, with D tentatively TRBD2 (5 bases). The germline V gene encodes CDR1 SNHLY and CDR2 FYNNEI. This CDR3 has 14 amino acids. V lost 2 bases and J 5 bases, leaving 9 bases between the germline ends. The CDR3 nucleotides are TGTGCCAGCAGTGAATTGAGGGATACCGGGGAGCTGTTTTTT. It encodes CASSELRDTGELFF.

The V call is TRBV5-1, the J call TRBJ2-3; TRBD2 agrees at 8 bases. Germline loops: CDR1 SGHRS, CDR2 YFSETQ. CDR3 length equals 17 residues. Trimming cost V 0 bases and J 1 base; bases outside gene matches: 7. The CDR3 here is CASSLAAGAGGTDTQYF. CDR3 nucleotide sequence: TGCGCCAGCAGCTTGGCTGCTGGAGCGGGGGGCACAGATACGCAGTATTTT.

The chain employs TRBV27 and TRBJ1-5; no clear D. Germline V CDR1 and CDR2: MNHEY, SMNVEV (reference sequence). CDR3 length equals 15 residues. Trimming pared 4 bases from V and 2 bases from J, leaving 12 bases between. The CDR3 loop reads CASSSEHGGNQPQHF. The CDR3 region has the DNA TGTGCCAGCAGTTCGGAACACGGGGGCAATCAGCCCCAGCATTTT.

This chain connects TRBV27 to TRBJ1-5; maybe TRBD1 (5 bases). Germline V lookup: CDR1 MNHEY, CDR2 SMNVEV (reference sequence). The ends were cut back, 5 bases at V and 6 bases at J, with 14 bases in the middle. This CDR3 has 14 amino acids. For the CDR3, the DNA is TGTGCCAGCAGTCCCGGGGGAGATAGTCAGCCCCAGCATTTT. Its translation is CASSPGGDSQPQHF.

The V call is TRBV19, the J call TRBJ1-2; possible D gene TRBD1, 6 bases. V shed 0 bases and J shed 6 bases, with 14 bases lying between them. This CDR3 spans 15 amino acids. Germline V gene lookup returns CDR1 LNHDA and CDR2 SQIVND (reference sequence). Written as DNA, the CDR3 is TGTGCCAGTAGTATAGATCGACTCAGGGGAGATGGCTACACCTTC. It specifies CASSIDRLRGDGYTF.

The chain joins TRBV5-1 to TRBJ2-2, with D possibly being TRBD2 (5 bases). The ends were cut back, 0 bases at V and 1 base at J, with 10 bases in the middle. This CDR3 has 16 amino acids. Germline CDR1 is SGHRS and CDR2 is YFSETQ. CDR3 sequence: CASSLGGSLNTGELFF. CDR3 nucleotide sequence: TGCGCCAGCAGCTTGGGAGGGTCCTTGAACACCGGGGAGCTGTTTTTT. Full variable domain (outside the CDR3, taken from reference TRBV5-1 and TRBJ2-2): KAGVTQTPRYLIKTRGQQVTLSCSPISGHRSVSWYQQTPGQGLQFLFEYFSETQRNKGNFPGRFSGRQFSNSRSEMNVSTLELGDSALYLCASSLGGSLNTGELFFGEGSRLTVL.

The J gene is TRBJ2-7, the V gene TRBV29-1; perhaps TRBD1 as D (5 bases). The CDR3 covers 11 residues. V lost 3 bases, J lost 7 bases, and 10 bases lay in between. The V gene's germline CDR1 is SQVTM and CDR2 ANQGSEA. In DNA, the CDR3 is TGCAGCGTTGACCAGGGATGGGAGCAGTACTTC. It specifies CSVDQGWEQYF.

This rearrangement joins TRBV7-3 to TRBJ2-3; 8 bases fit TRBD2. Looked up from germline, CDR1 is SGHTA and CDR2 is FQGTGA. With 0 bases clipped from V and 1 base from J, the junction kept 3 bases outside the gene matches. The CDR3 runs 16 residues. The CDR3 spells CASSLTWRGGTDTQYF. The CDR3 DNA sequence: TGTGCCAGCAGCTTAACATGGCGGGGGGGCACAGATACGCAGTATTTT. Drawing the rest from reference TRBV7-3 and TRBJ2-3, the complete variable domain is GAGVSQTPSNKVTEKGKYVELRCDPISGHTALYWYRQSLGQGPEFLIYFQGTGAADDSGLPNDRFFAVRPEGSVSTLKIQRTERGDSAVYLCASSLTWRGGTDTQYFGPGTRLTVL.

V and J are TRBV9 and TRBJ2-2; D is possibly TRBD1 (5 bases). The V gene's germline CDR1 is SGDLS and CDR2 YYNGEE. The CDR3 is 15 residues long. V lost 3 bases, J lost 2 bases, and 11 bases lay in between. CDR3 DNA: TGTGCCAGCAGCGGACAGAGCTTTAACACCGGGGAGCTGTTTTTT. The encoded protein is CASSGQSFNTGELFF.

The chain has TRBV19 and TRBJ1-1; 7 bases match TRBD1. CDR1 and CDR2 from the germline V gene are LNHDA and SQIVND (reference sequence). This CDR3 comprises 12 residues. J was trimmed by 5 bases and V by 7 bases; bases with no gene match: 4. CDR3 sequence: CASKTGRTEAFF. CDR3 coding DNA: TGTGCCAGTAAGACAGGGAGGACTGAAGCTTTCTTT.

In DNA form, the CDR3 reads TGTGCCAGCAGCCCACAAAAGAACACTGAAGCTTTCTTT. Its translation is CASSPQKNTEAFF. The genes are TRBV9 and TRBJ1-1; D is ambiguous. The CDR3 has 13 amino acids. Germline V gene data show CDR1 as SGDLS and CDR2 as YYNGEE. V lost 4 bases to trimming and J lost 1 base, with 8 bases between them.

The chain recombines TRBV30 with TRBJ1-6; D not resolved. V was cut by 0 bases and J by 10 bases, with 4 bases left in between. This CDR3 contains 11 residues. Germline lookup yields CDR1 GTSNPN and CDR2 SVGIG (reference sequence). CDR3 region: CAWSVRSPLHF. The CDR3 DNA is TGTGCCTGGAGTGTACGGTCACCCCTCCACTTT.

The chain uses TRBV7-6 and TRBJ2-3; possible D gene TRBD2, 6 bases. Trimming pared 0 bases from V and 6 bases from J, leaving 19 bases between. This CDR3 has 17 residues. The germline gives CDR1 SGHVS, CDR2 FNYEAQ. The CDR3 DNA reads as TGTGCCAGCAGCTTAGCGGCGACTAGTACCGAGGGGGATACGCAGTATTTT. It encodes CASSLAATSTEGDTQYF.

The rearrangement joins TRBV5-4 to TRBJ2-6; D gene ambiguous. The CDR3 consists of 15 residues. CDR1 is SGHNT, CDR2 YYREEE, per germline (reference sequence). With 5 bases removed from V and 1 base from J, the gap between germline ends came to 10 bases. CDR3 nucleotides: TGTGCCAGCAGACCAGACTTATCTGGGGCCAACGTCCTGACTTTC. Translation gives CASRPDLSGANVLTF.